A single sample is the source of the 3 T cell receptor beta chains below, sequenced in a study of blood T cell repertoires in COVID-19. Libraries were prepared by immunoSEQ multiplex PCR; TCRdb keeps only in-frame clonotypes and omits some of them. Found here are under 75,000 clones, roughly 84% of them singletons; the top ten hold around 9.9%. The specimen sequenced was peripheral blood. These receptor sequences come from a woman under 30 with acute or convalescent COVID-19.

The gene calls are TRBV19 and TRBJ1-5; TRBD1 matches at 8 bases. The CDR3 loop spans 17 amino acids. The germline V gene encodes CDR1 LNHDA and CDR2 SQIVND (reference sequence). V dropped 5 bases and J dropped 0; count of bases not matched to a gene: 9. The CDR3 DNA reads as TGTGCCAGTAGTCGTCGTCAGGGGGCTCTTAGCAATCAGCCCCAGCATTTT. Its protein product is CASSRRQGALSNQPQHF.

The V gene is TRBV6-5, the J gene TRBJ2-5; 14 nucleotides align to TRBD2. This CDR3 region has 15 residues. The V segment lost 4 bases and the J segment 5 bases; nucleotides outside the gene matches: 3. CDR1 is MNHEY, CDR2 SVGAGI, per germline. CDR3 in amino acids: CASSSWTSGGETQYF. The CDR3, as DNA: TGTGCCAGCAGTTCCTGGACTAGCGGGGGGGAGACCCAGTACTTC.

The chain has TRBV7-9 and TRBJ1-4; D is ambiguous. The CDR3 runs to 11 residues. Germline V CDR1 and CDR2: SEHNR, FQNEAQ (reference sequence). V gave up 10 bases and J gave up 6 bases, with 9 bases separating them. DNA of the CDR3: TGTGCCATCCTCGGAGATGAAAAACTGTTTTTT. Translated: CAILGDEKLFF.